The 31 T cell receptor beta chains given below trace back to one sample, sequenced in a study of glioma-infiltrating T cells. Using RNA template, CDR3s of TCR alpha and beta were amplified with iRepertoire arm-PCR. TCRdb redid the calling of the multiplex PCR reads with MiXCR, one entry per CDR3 protein. The table lists more than 100,000 distinct CDR3 sequences, around 31% of them singletons. Sequencing was carried out using glioma tissue, nonneoplastic brain tissue, or PBMCs (not recorded which). These receptors all stem from a human donor with low-grade glioma or glioblastoma, undergoing nonglioma brain surgery, or in good health (not recorded which).

This clonotype was observed many times. The gene calls are TRBV24-1 and TRBJ2-6; D remains ambiguous. CDR3 length: 14 amino acids. CDR1 is KGHDR and CDR2 is SFDVKD in the germline V gene. V gave up 3 bases and J gave up 3 bases, with 5 bases separating them. This CDR3 is CATSDPLGANVLTF. The CDR3 DNA follows: TGTGCCACCAGTGATCCACTTGGGGCCAACGTCCTGACTTTC.

This clonotype has only a few counts. The J gene is TRBJ2-2, the V gene TRBV7-2; D gene uncertain. Per the germline V gene, CDR1 is SGHTA and CDR2 is FQGNSA. The CDR3 is 16 amino acids. V was trimmed by 2 bases and J by 0 bases, leaving 10 bases between them. The CDR3 protein is CASSLRPEANTGELFF. Here the CDR3 DNA reads TGTGCCAGCAGCTTAAGACCCGAGGCGAACACCGGGGAGCTGTTTTTT.

This chain uses TRBV5-5 with TRBJ1-5; maybe TRBD1 (5 bases). Deletions cut 5 bases from V and 1 base from J, with 19 bases between. Germline loops: CDR1 SGHKS, CDR2 YYEKEE (reference sequence). The CDR3 spans 17 residues. CDR3 coding DNA: TGTGCCAGCAGTCAGGAACGGGGTCGGGGCAGCAATCAGCCCCAGCATTTT. Its translation is CASSQERGRGSNQPQHF.

As concerns this clonotype: Being one base from a much bigger clone, this may be a read error. J is TRBJ1-6 and V is TRBV9; D is uncertain. This CDR3 region has 15 residues. The V gene's germline CDR1 is SGDLS and CDR2 YYNGEE. V lost 4 bases and J 4 bases, leaving 12 bases between the germline ends. CDR3 coding DNA: TGTGCCAGCAGCCCTTCCGACGCTTATAATTCACCCCTCCACTTT. This codes for CASSPSDAYNSPLHF.

About this clonotype itself: The germline gene is not matched at one end of the junction; a read error may be the cause. The chain is built from TRBV28 and TRBJ2-5; 12 bases are shared with TRBD2. This CDR3 comprises 18 residues. Germline lookup yields CDR1 MDHEN and CDR2 SYDVKM. CDR3 region: CAGSFLSSGGAIEKTKYF. For the CDR3, the DNA is TGTGCCGGCAGTTTTTTGTCTAGCGGGGGGGCTATAGAAAAGACCAAGTACTTC.

This clonotype was observed many times. The chain joins TRBV18 to TRBJ2-5; D unclear. V was cut by 3 bases and J by 0 bases, with 2 bases left in between. Germline-derived CDR1 and CDR2 are KGHSH and LQKENI. This CDR3 spans 12 amino acids. CDR3 bases: TGTGCCAGCTCACCGAACCAAGAGACCCAGTACTTC. Protein product: CASSPNQETQYF. Drawing the rest from reference TRBV18 and TRBJ2-5, the complete variable domain is NAGVMQNPRHLVRRRGQEARLRCSPMKGHSHVYWYRQLPEEGLKFMVYLQKENIIDESGMPKERFSAEFPKEGPSILRIQQVVRGDSAAYFCASSPNQETQYFGPGTRLLVL.

A remark on this clonotype: Given a much more abundant clone one base away, this may be a read error. This chain connects TRBV4-3 to TRBJ1-2; D is unresolved. The germline V gene encodes CDR1 LGHNA and CDR2 YSLEER. The CDR3 contains 11 residues. The DNA for the CDR3 is TGCTCCAGCAGACGGAACTATGGCTACACCTTC. Its translation: CSSRRNYGYTF.

This clonotype came up many times. The chain joins TRBV7-6 to TRBJ2-4; D gene ambiguous. The germline V gene encodes CDR1 SGHVS and CDR2 FNYEAQ. The V gene lost 5 bases and the J gene lost 5 bases, with 16 bases spanning the gap. The CDR3 has 15 amino acids. CDR3 DNA: TGTGCCAGCAGCCCGGAACCTCTCCGGGAAAACATTCAGTACTTC. Translation gives CASSPEPLRENIQYF. Filled out from reference TRBV7-6 and TRBJ2-4, the complete variable domain reads GAGVSQSPRYKVTKRGQDVALRCDPISGHVSLYWYRQALGQGPEFLTYFNYEAQQDKSGLPNDRFSAERPEGSISTLTIQRTEQRDSAMYRCASSPEPLRENIQYFGAGTRLSVL.

On this clonotype: This may come from a read error, since a much larger clone is one base off. V usage is TRBV4-2 and J usage is TRBJ2-7; perhaps TRBD2 as D (7 bases). Germline V CDR1 and CDR2: LGHNA, YNFKEQ. This CDR3 contains 14 residues. CDR3 region: CANSQAGGGSGQYF. The CDR3 region has the DNA TGTGCCAACAGCCAAGCCGGCGGGGGCAGCGGGCAGTACTTC.

At least ten counts were recorded for this clonotype. The chain carries TRBV4-1 and TRBJ1-5; D is possibly TRBD1 (5 bases). The CDR3 runs to 15 residues. Germline V CDR1 and CDR2: MGHRA, YSYEKL. V shed 3 bases and J shed 1 base, with 10 bases lying between them. The CDR3 spells CASSQGTLSNQPQHF. In DNA, the CDR3 is TGCGCCAGCAGCCAGGGGACGTTGAGCAATCAGCCCCAGCATTTT.

This clonotype was observed at least ten times. The chain has TRBV6-1 and TRBJ2-5, with 7 bases aligning to TRBD2. Germline CDR1 is MNHNS and CDR2 is SASEGT. J was trimmed by 2 bases and V by 7 bases; bases with no gene match: 13. This CDR3 comprises 16 residues. The CDR3 DNA reads TGTGCCAGCAAAGGCGGGGGACGTAGCTATCAAGAGACCCAGTACTTC. Translated: CASKGGGRSYQETQYF.

This clonotype was seen more than once but under ten times. The chain employs TRBV27 and TRBJ1-5; D not resolved. CDR1 and CDR2 (germline): MNHEY, SMNVEV (reference sequence). The CDR3 spans 17 residues. V was trimmed by 2 bases and J by 5 bases, leaving 19 bases between them. The DNA for the CDR3 is TGTGCCAGCAGTTTAATCGGCGTGGGTGGTTCGGATCAGCCCCAGCATTTT. Its protein product is CASSLIGVGGSDQPQHF.

Concerning this clonotype itself: A much larger clone sits a single nucleotide away, making a read error possible. This chain uses TRBV6-2 or TRBV6-3 with TRBJ1-1, with D perhaps TRBD1 (5 bases). CDR3 length: 14 residues. The ends were cut back, 6 bases at V and 0 bases at J, with 11 bases in the middle. Germline V gives CDR1 MNHEY, CDR2 SVGEGT. The CDR3 spells CASRRQRMNTEAFF. Written as DNA, the CDR3 is TGTGCCAGCAGAAGACAGCGCATGAACACTGAAGCTTTCTTT.

The J gene is TRBJ1-2, the V gene TRBV5-1; a possible D gene is TRBD1 (6 bases). The V gene lost 0 bases and the J gene lost 4 bases, with 13 bases spanning the gap. Germline V gene lookup returns CDR1 SGHRS and CDR2 YFSETQ. There are 15 residues in the CDR3. The CDR3 nucleotides are TGCGCCAGCAGCTTGGAGGGGGGGCGTATCTATGGCTACACCTTC. Protein product: CASSLEGGRIYGYTF.

The chain combines TRBV20-1 with TRBJ2-7, with TRBD2 matching 12 bases. The V and J ends lost 6 bases and 2 bases, in that order; junction bases with no gene match: 8. Looked up from germline, CDR1 is DFQATT and CDR2 is SNEGSKA (reference sequence). The CDR3 covers 15 residues. The CDR3 here is CSANLLAGGPYEQYF. Here the CDR3 DNA reads TGCAGTGCAAACCTACTAGCGGGGGGACCCTACGAGCAGTACTTC.

In its sample, this clonotype was seen many times. The CDR3, as DNA: TGTGCCAGCCTTATAGACACTGAAGCTTTCTTT. It is translated as CASLIDTEAFF. The rearrangement links TRBV2 to TRBJ1-1; D is undetermined. The germline V gene has CDR1 SNHLY and CDR2 FYNNEI. CDR3 length: 11 amino acids. Trimming pared 8 bases from V and 3 bases from J, leaving 7 bases between.

The V call is TRBV18, the J call TRBJ2-5, with a tentative D call TRBD1 (6 bases). Germline CDR1 reads KGHSH; CDR2 reads LQKENI. CDR3 size: 15 residues. Trimming left V 6 bases short and J 0 bases short, with 14 bases between. The CDR3 DNA reads as TGTGCCAGCTCGCTAGTACAGGGAAACCAAGAGACCCAGTACTTC. Translated, it gives CASSLVQGNQETQYF.

Turning to this clonotype: Germline is not matched at one junction end, which may reflect a read error. This chain connects TRBV10-2 to TRBJ1-1, with no clear D. There are 15 residues in the CDR3. Germline loops: CDR1 WSHSY, CDR2 SAAADI. The CDR3 DNA follows: TGTGCCACCAGTGGGATTCTTACTCCGAACACTGAAGCTTTCTTT. Protein product: CATSGILTPNTEAFF.

This clonotype was seen only a few times. The V call is TRBV7-2, the J call TRBJ2-5; the D gene could be TRBD1 or TRBD2 (5 bases each). Germline lookup yields CDR1 SGHTA and CDR2 FQGNSA. V gave up 4 bases and J gave up 5 bases, with 14 bases separating them. The CDR3 covers 14 residues. This CDR3 is CASSSPGTIETQYF. DNA for the CDR3: TGTGCCAGCAGCTCACCCGGGACGATCGAGACCCAGTACTTC.

In regard to this clonotype: A read error may explain this, as a much larger clone is one base away. This sequence joins TRBV7-9 and TRBJ2-7; the D is unclear. The V gene's germline CDR1 is SEHNR and CDR2 FQNEAQ (reference sequence). The CDR3 length is 13 residues. For the CDR3, the DNA is TGTGCCAGCAGTTCGGACCCGTCCTACGAGAAGTACTTC. Translation: CASSSDPSYEKYF.

A note on this clonotype: A read error may account for a junction end that differs from germline. The rearrangement uses TRBV12-3 or TRBV12-4 and TRBJ2-5; 7 bases agree with TRBD2. The CDR3 sequence is 14 residues long. The CDR3 here is CTSSRLATQETQYF. Written as DNA, the CDR3 is TGTACCAGCAGTCGACTAGCTACCCAAGAGACCCAGTACTTC.

This clonotype has a count of ten or more. The chain employs TRBV4-3 and TRBJ2-3; no clear D. This CDR3 region has 17 residues. V was trimmed by 1 base and J by 0 bases, leaving 14 bases between them. Germline values: CDR1 LGHNA, CDR2 YSLEER. The CDR3 coding sequence is TGCGCCAGCAGCCAAGCTCGGTATCAAATCAGCACAGATACGCAGTATTTT. The encoded protein is CASSQARYQISTDTQYF.

The chain has TRBV7-9 and TRBJ2-3, with 12 bases fitting TRBD2. J gave up 4 bases and V 1 base, and 3 bases lay outside the gene matches. Germline V gene sequence: CDR1 SEHNR, CDR2 FQNEAQ (reference sequence). CDR3 length: 16 amino acids. The CDR3 is CASSLGTSGVADTQYF. DNA of the CDR3: TGTGCCAGCAGCTTAGGGACTAGCGGGGTGGCAGATACGCAGTATTTT.

This clonotype was picked up a small number of times. This sequence joins TRBV11-2 and TRBJ1-6, with D possibly TRBD1 on 6 matching bases. The CDR3 consists of 16 residues. Trimming removed 0 bases from V and 10 bases from J, with 16 bases in between. The V gene's germline CDR1 is SGHAT and CDR2 FQNNGV. CDR3 region: CASSLEGRQAGSPLHF. In DNA, the CDR3 is TGTGCCAGCAGCTTAGAAGGGCGACAGGCTGGGTCACCCCTCCACTTT. The variable domain in full, with the rest retrieved from reference TRBV11-2 and TRBJ1-6, is EAGVAQSPRYKIIEKRQSVAFWCNPISGHATLYWYQQILGQGPKLLIQFQNNGVVDDSQLPKDRFSAERLKGVDSTLKIQPAKLEDSAVYLCASSLEGRQAGSPLHFGNGTRLTVT.

The chain recombines TRBV7-2 with TRBJ2-1, with 10 bases that match TRBD2. The CDR3 has 19 amino acids. The V segment lost 6 bases and the J segment 6 bases; nucleotides outside the gene matches: 20. Germline V CDR1 and CDR2: SGHTA, FQGNSA. The CDR3 DNA reads as TGTGCCAGCAGAGAGTCTAGCGTCGTGAGCGGGGGGGCTGGCAATGAGCAGTTCTTC. Its translation: CASRESSVVSGGAGNEQFF.

Of note for this clonotype: A much bigger clone sits one base away, suggesting this may be a read error. The chain combines TRBV7-2 with TRBJ1-6; 8 bases align to TRBD1. CDR1 and CDR2 from the germline V gene are SGHTA and FQGNSA. Trimming removed 8 bases from V and 3 bases from J; junction bases left unmatched: 12. The CDR3 is 17 amino acids. The CDR3 nucleotides read TGTGCCAGCGGGGCGAGACAGGGGAGGCTCTATAATTCACCCCTCCACTTT. Protein product: CASGARQGRLYNSPLHF.

The J gene is TRBJ2-3, the V gene TRBV7-9, with D maybe TRBD2 (7 bases). CDR1 SEHNR and CDR2 FQNEAQ come from the germline V gene (reference sequence). Trimming stripped 7 bases from V and 2 bases from J, with 16 bases between. This CDR3 has 15 residues. The CDR3 DNA follows: TGTGCCAGCAACCTTCCCGGGGGGCACACAGATACGCAGTATTTT. Its protein is CASNLPGGHTDTQYF.

In this sample, this clonotype turned up many times. V and J are TRBV20-1 and TRBJ1-1; unclear D gene. This CDR3 spans 12 amino acids. Germline CDR1 and CDR2: DFQATT and SNEGSKA (reference sequence). V gave up 1 base and J gave up 2 bases, with 5 bases separating them. The CDR3 coding sequence is TGCAGTGCTAGAGGGGGAAACACTGAAGCTTTCTTT. This sequence encodes CSARGGNTEAFF.

Note on this clonotype: Possible read error: a much larger clone is one base away. The CDR3 loop reads CSAHPTAPNTGELFF. DNA for the CDR3: TGCAGTGCTCATCCTACGGCTCCGAACACCGGGGAGCTGTTTTTT. The chain joins TRBV20-1 to TRBJ2-2, with D unresolved. Germline V gives CDR1 DFQATT, CDR2 SNEGSKA (reference sequence). The CDR3 runs to 15 residues. V was shortened by 5 bases and J by 0 bases, with 13 bases between the two germline ends.

Only one count was recorded for this clonotype. This chain links TRBV7-7 with TRBJ2-2, with D perhaps assigned TRBD1 or TRBD2 (6 bases each). The CDR3 contains 15 residues. CDR1 and CDR2 from the germline V gene are SSHAT and FNYEAQ (reference sequence). CDR3 DNA: TGTGCTAGCGGACCCCTCACAGGGAGAACCGGGGAGCTGTTTTTT. It encodes CASGPLTGRTGELFF.

This clonotype was picked up one time. The V gene is TRBV2, the J gene TRBJ2-5; 10 positions match TRBD2. Germline V gene sequence: CDR1 SNHLY, CDR2 FYNNEI. J was trimmed by 6 bases and V by 5 bases; bases with no gene match: 6. The CDR3 extends over 14 amino acids. This chain's CDR3 is CASSNSGRKKTQYF. The CDR3 DNA is TGTGCCAGCAGTAATAGCGGGAGGAAGAAGACCCAGTACTTC.